One sample yielded the 5 T cell receptor beta chains listed below, sequenced in a study of OX40 agonist ivuxolimab in advanced cancers. Repertoires were generated with immunoSEQ multiplex PCR, while TCRdb's copy carries only in-frame clones and drops some. The data hold approximately 59,000 clones, with approximately 86% observed a single time. The specimen comprised CD4+ or CD8+ T cells sorted from blood, sampled in a trial of the OX40 agonist ivuxolimab. These receptors all come from an adult with an advanced solid tumor such as melanoma, head and neck, liver or kidney cancer.

The chain recombines TRBV11-1 with TRBJ1-1; 10 bases agree with TRBD1. The V gene's germline CDR1 is SGHAT and CDR2 FQDESV (reference sequence). The J segment lost 4 bases and the V segment lost 5 bases, leaving 7 bases of the junction unmatched. CDR3 length: 15 amino acids. The CDR3 nucleotides read TGTGCCAGCAGCAAGACCGGGACAGGGGTCACTGAAGCTTTCTTT. Residues: CASSKTGTGVTEAFF.

The chain uses TRBV7-3 and TRBJ2-7; D may match TRBD1 or TRBD2 (7 bases each). Germline loops: CDR1 SGHTA, CDR2 FQGTGA. This CDR3 is built from 16 residues. V was shortened by 5 bases and J by 2 bases, with 19 bases between the two germline ends. CDR3 amino acids: CASSQGGGGSPYEQYF. In DNA form, the CDR3 reads TGTGCCAGCAGCCAAGGAGGGGGCGGGAGTCCCTACGAGCAGTACTTC.

The rearrangement uses TRBV28 and TRBJ2-1, with D uncertain. There are 11 residues in the CDR3. V lost 5 bases and J 4 bases, leaving 3 bases between the germline ends. Looked up from germline, CDR1 is MDHEN and CDR2 is SYDVKM. The CDR3 bases are TGTGCCAGCAGTCGTTACAATGAGCAGTTCTTC. This sequence encodes CASSRYNEQFF.

This chain joins TRBV10-3 and TRBJ2-2; 13 nucleotides align to TRBD2. Germline V gene data show CDR1 as ENHRY and CDR2 as SYGVKD. The CDR3 consists of 17 residues. Unmatched junction bases numbered 5, after V lost 3 bases and J lost 4 bases. CDR3 residues: CAISDTSGRAGTGELFF. For the CDR3, the DNA is TGTGCCATCAGTGACACTAGCGGGAGGGCCGGCACCGGGGAGCTGTTTTTT.

The J gene is TRBJ1-3, the V gene TRBV29-1, with unresolved D. The CDR3 extends over 13 amino acids. The germline CDR1 and CDR2 sequences are SQVTM and ANQGSEA. V lost 6 bases, J lost 0 bases, and 9 bases lay in between. CDR3 coding DNA: TGCAGCGTGAAGATGGGCTCTGGAAACACCATATATTTT. It is translated as CSVKMGSGNTIYF.